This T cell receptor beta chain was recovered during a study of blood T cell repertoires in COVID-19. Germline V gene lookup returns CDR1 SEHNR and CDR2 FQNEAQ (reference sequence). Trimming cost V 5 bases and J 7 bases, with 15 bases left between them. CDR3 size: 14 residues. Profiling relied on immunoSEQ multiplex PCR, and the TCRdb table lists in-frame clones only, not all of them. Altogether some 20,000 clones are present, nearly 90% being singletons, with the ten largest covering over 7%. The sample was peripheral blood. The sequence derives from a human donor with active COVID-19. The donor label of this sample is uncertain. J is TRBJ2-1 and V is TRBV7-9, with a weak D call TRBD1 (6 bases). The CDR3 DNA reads TGTGCCAGCAGCGAAACAGGGACGGGGAATGAGCAGTTCTTC. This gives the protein CASSETGTGNEQFF.